The entry below gives a single T cell receptor beta chain sequence along with its context. What it binds is not known. TCRdb processed the 5' RACE reads anew with MiXCR; each CDR3 protein has one entry. The table lists a few hundred thousand distinct CDR3 sequences, roughly 12% of them singletons, with 4% to 5% in the top ten. Healthy Caucasians, and only they, were the donors. The data derive from a study of identical twins. Study-level results: The more abundant beta clonotypes in cord blood had fewer insertions, and memory repertoires did not show this. Weaker excess twin sharing was observed in beta out-of-frame sequences.

This CDR3 is built from 16 residues. In germline, CDR1 is SGHRS, CDR2 YFSETQ. Trimming removed 0 bases at V and 2 bases at J, with 9 bases between. This sample was shared with a second study, whose subject was yellow fever vaccine responses in identical twins. That source notes: Reportedly, the response of twins' T cells to the vaccine seemed partly convergent, partly personalized.

The V gene is TRBV5-1, the J gene TRBJ2-6; possibly TRBD1 for D (6 bases). The TCR sequence derives from a young woman in good health. Material for sequencing was memory (CD45RO+) T cells sorted from blood. In DNA, the CDR3 is TGCGCCAGCAGCTTGGCTAGGGGGACTGGGGCCAACGTCCTGACTTTC. This sequence encodes CASSLARGTGANVLTF.